This T cell receptor beta chain was sequenced during a study of cytomegalovirus exposure and HLA in healthy donors. Study-wide findings and caveats: The study listed under 200 cytomegalovirus-associated TCR beta chains.

Regarding this clone: Its matching antigen is unknown.

Trimming at V came to 0 bases and at J to 5 bases, leaving 5 bases not matched to a gene. CDR1 is SEHNR, CDR2 FQNEAQ, per germline (reference sequence). CDR3 length: 15 amino acids. Use of 60 Vbeta and 13 Jbeta primers characterized the PCR. Sequencing was performed with immunoSEQ multiplex PCR; in TCRdb, only in-frame clones are kept and a portion is missing. The data hold about 120,000 clones, with around 82% observed a single time. This clonotype was sampled from a female donor in good health and CMV-seronegative. The chain couples TRBV7-9 to TRBJ2-3; 7 positions match TRBD2. Sequenced input: PBMCs. The CDR3 here is CASSLALIAGDTQYF. CDR3 nucleotides: TGTGCCAGCAGCTTAGCACTTATAGCGGGAGATACGCAGTATTTT. Filled out from reference TRBV7-9 and TRBJ2-3, the complete variable domain reads DTGVSQNPRHKITKRGQNVTFRCDPISEHNRLYWYRQTLGQGPEFLTYFQNEAQLEKSRLLSDRFSAERPKGSFSTLEIQRTEQGDSAMYLCASSLALIAGDTQYFGPGTRLTVL.